This entry concerns a single TCR beta chain. What this receptor recognizes is not known. Per-base qualities were not stored, and no clone one base away is much larger. Enrolling through a virtual design, the prospective study's participants ranged in age from roughly 18 to 90 years and lived across roughly 23 United States geographic areas. To assign participants to cohorts, the prospective study relied on clinical history that participants themselves reported in a screening survey and a study questionnaire. In the prospective study, mobile phlebotomists collected whole blood, serum and a nasopharyngeal or oropharyngeal swab from each participant. Prospective study participants could optionally give additional blood draws and questionnaires over a roughly 2-month period. Prospective study blood samples were shipped either frozen or at room temperature before DNA extraction. The data originate from a study of blood T cell repertoires in COVID-19 (dated by TCRdb to the early 2020s). At the level of the whole study: Samples covering the acute and convalescent phases of COVID-19 were provided by collaborators in the United States, Italy and Spain. Where available, HLA class I and class II types were obtained from metadata supplied by the sample provider rather than from assay-based typing. The repertoires were made available in a free public database intended to serve as a resource for research on the immune response to SARS-CoV-2. The prospective study material was composed of cDNA or gDNA derived from T cells, B-cell-depleted T cells, or PBMCs. The dataset comprised deeply sampled blood TCRbeta repertoires from subjects exposed to, actively infected with, or recovered from COVID-19. A de-identified subject ID, COVID-19 status, age in years and sex were almost always included in the sample metadata. Samples were obtained from the ongoing ImmuneRACE study (first 160 participants) and from 1,254 subjects provided by 6 global collaborators.

V is reduced by 0 bases and J by 7 bases, leaving a spacing of 16 bases between them. In the germline V gene, CDR1 corresponds to MNHEY and CDR2 to SVGEGT. There are 16 amino acids in the CDR3, from cysteine to phenylalanine inclusive. The entry retains the CDR3 DNA only, 48 bases that are in frame from base 1. TCRbeta CDR3 regions were amplified from genomic DNA by means of the immunoSEQ Assay, a bias-controlled multiplex PCR. In the source study's methods: Within the assay, amplification of reference gene primers was used to estimate how many nucleated cells each sample contained. Sequence reads were collapsed and filtered to measure the absolute abundance of every unique TCRbeta CDR3 rearrangement. For each sample, productive Simpson clonality was calculated by taking the square root of Simpson's diversity index across productive rearrangements. The table was pulled from immuneACCESS by TCRdb, which kept in-frame rearrangements only. Such tables lose some clones; where checked, under half of the loss comes from unresolved V genes, and the rest has no known cause. V and J calls and clone size are copied from that table; D and trimming were computed from the DNA. This sample is represented by about 200,000 clones; around 84% of them were singletons. 6.5% to 9% of the sample lies in the top ten.

Broad study findings and their caveats: Clinical and demographic metadata were provided uncurated, with the amount varying by source and participant.

This receptor was identified in a woman in her forties with acute COVID-19. The chain employs TRBV6-2 or TRBV6-3 and TRBJ1-5; there is no confident call for the D gene. Sequenced material: PBMCs or T cells enriched from blood (not recorded which). The sequenced DNA is TGTGCCAGCAGTTACTCCCCTAGCAGATTCCCCCAGCCCCAGCATTTT. Its protein is CASSYSPSRFPQPQHF.